This T cell receptor beta chain stems from a study of blood T cell repertoires in COVID-19. Germline loops: CDR1 LGHDT, CDR2 YNNKEL (reference sequence). Trimming cost V 2 bases and J 4 bases, with 8 bases left between them. The CDR3 sequence is 13 residues long. Only in-frame clones appear in the TCRdb table, and some are missing; sequencing was by immunoSEQ multiplex PCR. The table has about 120,000 clones, over 75% seen once. This TCR was sampled from an elderly man with acute or convalescent COVID-19. Sequences were obtained from peripheral blood. The V gene is TRBV3-1 (or the pseudogene TRBV3-2), the J gene TRBJ1-2; no firm D call. The CDR3 nucleotides read TGTGCCAGCAGCCAAAGCTCGAGCTATGGCTACACCTTC. Its protein is CASSQSSSYGYTF.